This section outlines one T cell receptor beta chain sequence together with its context. Its specificity is not known. Tagging with unique molecular identifiers was applied to individual cDNA molecules. TCRdb re-called the 5' RACE reads with MiXCR, one entry per CDR3 protein. The repertoire holds about 50,000 distinct CDR3 sequences, less than 9.5% seen once, with around 4% in the top ten. This CDR3 contains 14 residues. V shed 9 bases and J shed 4 bases, with 15 bases lying between them. CDR1 and CDR2 (germline): MNHEY, SMNVEV (reference sequence). The data originate from a study of early T cells in non-severe SARS-CoV-2 infection. Overall study findings and caveats: Private and CD4 specificities were missed by VDJdb matching, which favored anti-spike CD8 responses.

Sequencing was carried out using whole blood. The TCR originated in an adult who was a healthcare worker with PCR-confirmed SARS-CoV-2 infection or an uninfected control (not recorded which). V gene TRBV27 combines with J gene TRBJ2-2; D uncertain. This CDR3 reads CASRALASTGELFF. CDR3 sequence (DNA): TGTGCCAGTCGGGCGTTGGCATCCACCGGGGAGCTGTTTTTT.